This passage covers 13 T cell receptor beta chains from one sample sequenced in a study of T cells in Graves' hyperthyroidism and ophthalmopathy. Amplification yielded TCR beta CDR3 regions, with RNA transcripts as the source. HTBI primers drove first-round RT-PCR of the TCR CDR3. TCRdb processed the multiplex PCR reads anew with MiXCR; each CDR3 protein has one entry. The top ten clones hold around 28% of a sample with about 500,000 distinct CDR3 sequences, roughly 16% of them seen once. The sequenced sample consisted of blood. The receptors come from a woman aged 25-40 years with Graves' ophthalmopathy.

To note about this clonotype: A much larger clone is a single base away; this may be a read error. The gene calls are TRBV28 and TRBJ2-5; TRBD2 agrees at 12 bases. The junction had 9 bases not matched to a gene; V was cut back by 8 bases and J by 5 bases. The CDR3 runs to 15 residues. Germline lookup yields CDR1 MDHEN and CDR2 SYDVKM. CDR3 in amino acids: CASRETSGSYETQYF. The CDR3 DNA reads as TGTGCCAGCCGCGAGACTAGCGGGAGCTATGAGACCCAGTACTTC.

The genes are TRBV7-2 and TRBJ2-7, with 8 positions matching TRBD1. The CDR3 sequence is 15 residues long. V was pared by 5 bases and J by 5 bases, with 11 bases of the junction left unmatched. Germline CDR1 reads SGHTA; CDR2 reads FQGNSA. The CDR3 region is CASSQDRVGGHEQYF. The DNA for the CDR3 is TGTGCCAGCAGCCAGGACAGGGTAGGGGGTCACGAGCAGTACTTC.

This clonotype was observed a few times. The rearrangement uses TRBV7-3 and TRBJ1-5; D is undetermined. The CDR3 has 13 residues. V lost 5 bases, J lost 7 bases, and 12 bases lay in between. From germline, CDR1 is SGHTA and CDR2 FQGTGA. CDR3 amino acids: CASSPSAGQPQHF. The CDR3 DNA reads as TGTGCCAGCAGCCCCAGTGCGGGGCAGCCCCAGCATTTT.

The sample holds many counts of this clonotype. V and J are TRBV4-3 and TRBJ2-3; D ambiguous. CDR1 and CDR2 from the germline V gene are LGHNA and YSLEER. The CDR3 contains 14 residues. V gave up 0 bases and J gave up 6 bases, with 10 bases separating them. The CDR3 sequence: CASSQESASDTQYF. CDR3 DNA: TGCGCCAGCAGCCAAGAAAGTGCGTCGGATACGCAGTATTTT.

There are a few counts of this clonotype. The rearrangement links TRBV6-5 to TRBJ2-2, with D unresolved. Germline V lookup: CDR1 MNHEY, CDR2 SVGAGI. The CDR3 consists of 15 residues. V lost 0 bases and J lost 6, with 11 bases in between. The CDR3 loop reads CASSYSLSSPGELFF. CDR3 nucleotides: TGTGCCAGCAGTTACTCGTTGTCCTCGCCCGGGGAGCTGTTTTTT.

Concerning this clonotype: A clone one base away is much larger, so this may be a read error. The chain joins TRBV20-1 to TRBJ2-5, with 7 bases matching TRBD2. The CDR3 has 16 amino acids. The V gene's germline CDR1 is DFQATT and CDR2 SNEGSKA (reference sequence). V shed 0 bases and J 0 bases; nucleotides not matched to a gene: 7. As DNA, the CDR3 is TGCAGTGCTAGAGATCCCATGGCGGGAGACCAAGAGACCCAGTACTTC. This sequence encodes CSARDPMAGDQETQYF.

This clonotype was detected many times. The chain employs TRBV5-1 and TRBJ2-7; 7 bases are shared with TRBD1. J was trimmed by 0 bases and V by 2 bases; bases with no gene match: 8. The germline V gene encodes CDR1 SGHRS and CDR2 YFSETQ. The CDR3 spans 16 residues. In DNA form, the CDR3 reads TGCGCCAGCAGCTTTGGGCAGGGGGACCACTCCTACGAGCAGTACTTC. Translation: CASSFGQGDHSYEQYF.

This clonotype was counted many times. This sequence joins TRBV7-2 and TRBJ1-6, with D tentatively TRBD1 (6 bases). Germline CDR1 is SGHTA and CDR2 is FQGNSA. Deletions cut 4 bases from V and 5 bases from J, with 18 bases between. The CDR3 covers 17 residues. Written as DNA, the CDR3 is TGTGCCAGCAGCTCTGGGGCGGGGGCGTCGAATAATTCACCCCTCCACTTT. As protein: CASSSGAGASNNSPLHF.

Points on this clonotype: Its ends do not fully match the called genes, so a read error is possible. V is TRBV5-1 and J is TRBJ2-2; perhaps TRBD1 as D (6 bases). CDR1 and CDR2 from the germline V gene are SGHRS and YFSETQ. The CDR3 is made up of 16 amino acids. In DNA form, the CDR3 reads TGTGCCAGCAGCTTGGGAACGCTACAGGGTAACGGGGAGCTGTTTTTT. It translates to CASSLGTLQGNGELFF.

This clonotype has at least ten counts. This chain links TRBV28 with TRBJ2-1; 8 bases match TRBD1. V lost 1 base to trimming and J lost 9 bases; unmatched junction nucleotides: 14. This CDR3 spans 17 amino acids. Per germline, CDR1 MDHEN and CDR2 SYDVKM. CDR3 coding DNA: TGTGCCAGCAGTTTATCCGGGACAGGAAGGGAATCTGGTGAGCAGTTCTTC. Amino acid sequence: CASSLSGTGRESGEQFF.

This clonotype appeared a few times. The chain's CDR3 is CATSSSYRANSEANVLTF. The DNA of the CDR3 is TGTGCCACCAGCAGTTCTTACAGGGCAAACAGTGAAGCCAACGTCCTGACTTTC. The chain carries TRBV15 and TRBJ2-6, with a weak D call TRBD1 (6 bases). Germline CDR1 and CDR2: LNHNV and YYDKDF (reference sequence). This CDR3 contains 18 residues. Deletions cut 3 bases from V and 7 bases from J, with 22 bases between.

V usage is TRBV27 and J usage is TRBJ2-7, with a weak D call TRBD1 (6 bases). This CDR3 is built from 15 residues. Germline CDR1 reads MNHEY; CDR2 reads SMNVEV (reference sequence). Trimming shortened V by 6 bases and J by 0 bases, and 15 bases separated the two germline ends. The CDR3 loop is CASRMTGISSYEQYF. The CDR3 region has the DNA TGTGCCAGCAGAATGACAGGCATTAGCTCCTACGAGCAGTACTTC.

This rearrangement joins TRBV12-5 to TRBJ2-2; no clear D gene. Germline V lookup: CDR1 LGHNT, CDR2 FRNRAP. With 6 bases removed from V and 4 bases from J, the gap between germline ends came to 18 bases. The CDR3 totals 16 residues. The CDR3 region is CASGPKRGVGTGELFF. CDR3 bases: TGTGCTAGTGGCCCCAAACGAGGTGTGGGCACCGGGGAGCTGTTTTTT.